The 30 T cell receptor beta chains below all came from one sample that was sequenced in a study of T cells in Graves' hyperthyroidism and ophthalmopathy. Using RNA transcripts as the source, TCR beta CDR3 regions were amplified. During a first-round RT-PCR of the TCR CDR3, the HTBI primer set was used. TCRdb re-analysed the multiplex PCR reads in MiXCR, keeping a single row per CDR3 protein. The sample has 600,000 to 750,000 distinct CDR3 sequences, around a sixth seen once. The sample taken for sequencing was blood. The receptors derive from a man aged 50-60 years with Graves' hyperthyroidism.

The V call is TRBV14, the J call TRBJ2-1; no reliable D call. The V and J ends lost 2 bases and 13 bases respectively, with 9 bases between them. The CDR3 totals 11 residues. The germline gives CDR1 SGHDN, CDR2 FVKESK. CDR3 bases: TGTGCCAGCAGCCAAAGACTTCATCAGTTCTTC. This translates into CASSQRLHQFF.

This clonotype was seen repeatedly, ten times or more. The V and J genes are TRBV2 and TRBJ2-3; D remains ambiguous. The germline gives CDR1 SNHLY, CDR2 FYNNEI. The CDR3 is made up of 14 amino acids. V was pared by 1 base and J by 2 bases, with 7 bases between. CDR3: CASSEGRSTDTQYF. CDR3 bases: TGTGCCAGCAGTGAAGGTCGGTCCACAGATACGCAGTATTTT.

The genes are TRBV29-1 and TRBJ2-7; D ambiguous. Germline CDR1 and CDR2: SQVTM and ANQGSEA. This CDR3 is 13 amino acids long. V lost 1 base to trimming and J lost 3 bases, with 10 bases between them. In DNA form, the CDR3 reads TGCAGCGTTGAAGTTCGCGGTAACTACGAGCAGTACTTC. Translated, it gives CSVEVRGNYEQYF.

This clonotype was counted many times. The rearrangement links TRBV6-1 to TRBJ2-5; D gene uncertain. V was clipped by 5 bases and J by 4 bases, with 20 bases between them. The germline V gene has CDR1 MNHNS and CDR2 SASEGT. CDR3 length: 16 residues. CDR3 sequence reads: CASSFPGPQVPETQYF. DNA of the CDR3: TGTGCCAGCAGTTTCCCCGGGCCACAAGTCCCAGAGACCCAGTACTTC.

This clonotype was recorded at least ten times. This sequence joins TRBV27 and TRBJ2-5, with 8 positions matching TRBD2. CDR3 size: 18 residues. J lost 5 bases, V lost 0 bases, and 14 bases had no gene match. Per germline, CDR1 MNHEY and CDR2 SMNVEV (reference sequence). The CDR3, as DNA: TGTGCCAGCAGTTTATCCAGCGGGAGTGTTTGGGGTTCCGAGACCCAGTACTTC. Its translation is CASSLSSGSVWGSETQYF.

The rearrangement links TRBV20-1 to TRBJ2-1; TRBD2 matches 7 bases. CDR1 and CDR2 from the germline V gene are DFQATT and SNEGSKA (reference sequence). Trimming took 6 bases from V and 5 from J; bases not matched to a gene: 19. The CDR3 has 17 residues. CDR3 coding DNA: TGCAGTGCCCTTCGGCCCCTTGCGGGAGTAGCCCACAATGAGCAGTTCTTC. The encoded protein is CSALRPLAGVAHNEQFF.

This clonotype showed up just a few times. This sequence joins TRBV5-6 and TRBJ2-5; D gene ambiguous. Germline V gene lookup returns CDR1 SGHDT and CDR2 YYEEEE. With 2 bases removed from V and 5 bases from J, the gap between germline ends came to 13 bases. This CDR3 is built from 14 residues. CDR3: CASSFPSHAETQYF. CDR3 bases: TGTGCCAGCAGCTTCCCAAGCCACGCGGAGACCCAGTACTTC.

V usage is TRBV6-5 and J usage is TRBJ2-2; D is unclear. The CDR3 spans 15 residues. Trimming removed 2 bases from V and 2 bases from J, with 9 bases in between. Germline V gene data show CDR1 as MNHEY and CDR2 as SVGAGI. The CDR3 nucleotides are TGTGCCAGCAGTTACATTAGGGATAACACCGGGGAGCTGTTTTTT. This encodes CASSYIRDNTGELFF.

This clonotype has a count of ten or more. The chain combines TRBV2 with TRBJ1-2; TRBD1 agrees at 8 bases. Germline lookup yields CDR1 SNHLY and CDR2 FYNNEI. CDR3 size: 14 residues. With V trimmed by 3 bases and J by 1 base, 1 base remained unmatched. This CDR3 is CASSDGQGNYGYTF. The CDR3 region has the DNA TGTGCCAGCAGTGACGGACAGGGTAACTATGGCTACACCTTC. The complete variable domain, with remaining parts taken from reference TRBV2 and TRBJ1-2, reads EPEVTQTPSHQVTQMGQEVILRCVPISNHLYFYWYRQILGQKVEFLVSFYNNEISEKSEIFDDQFSVERPDGSNFTLKIRSTKLEDSAMYFCASSDGQGNYGYTFGSGTRLTVV.

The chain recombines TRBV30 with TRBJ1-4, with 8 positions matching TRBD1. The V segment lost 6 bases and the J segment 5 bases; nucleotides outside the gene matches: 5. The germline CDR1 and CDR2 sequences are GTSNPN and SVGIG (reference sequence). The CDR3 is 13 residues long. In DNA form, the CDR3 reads TGTGCCTGCTACAGGGGGTTAAATGAAAAACTGTTTTTT. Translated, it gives CACYRGLNEKLFF.

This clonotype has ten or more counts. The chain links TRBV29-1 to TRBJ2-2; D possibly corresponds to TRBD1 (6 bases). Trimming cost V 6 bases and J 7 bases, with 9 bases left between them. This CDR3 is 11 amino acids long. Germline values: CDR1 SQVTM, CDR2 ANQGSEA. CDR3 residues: CSVQGGGELFF. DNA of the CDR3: TGCAGCGTCCAAGGGGGCGGGGAGCTGTTTTTT.

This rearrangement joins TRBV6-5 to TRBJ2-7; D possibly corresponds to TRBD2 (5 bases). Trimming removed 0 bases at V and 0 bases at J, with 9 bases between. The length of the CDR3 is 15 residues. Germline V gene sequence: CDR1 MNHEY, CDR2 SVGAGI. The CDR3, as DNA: TGTGCCAGCAGTTACTCGCGGGTCCCCTCCTACGAGCAGTACTTC. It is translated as CASSYSRVPSYEQYF.

The CDR3 DNA is TGTGCCAGCAGCTTAGATTGGAAGGGGGCAACTGAAGCTTTCTTT. It specifies CASSLDWKGATEAFF. This chain joins TRBV11-2 and TRBJ1-1; TRBD1 matches at 7 bases. CDR1 and CDR2 (germline): SGHAT, FQNNGV. Trimming took 0 bases from V and 5 from J; bases not matched to a gene: 6. CDR3 length: 15 amino acids.

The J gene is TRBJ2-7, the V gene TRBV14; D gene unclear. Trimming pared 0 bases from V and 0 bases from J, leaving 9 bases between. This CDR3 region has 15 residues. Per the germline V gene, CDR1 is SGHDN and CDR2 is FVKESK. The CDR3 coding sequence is TGTGCCAGCAGCCAAGATCGGATAAGCTCCTACGAGCAGTACTTC. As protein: CASSQDRISSYEQYF.

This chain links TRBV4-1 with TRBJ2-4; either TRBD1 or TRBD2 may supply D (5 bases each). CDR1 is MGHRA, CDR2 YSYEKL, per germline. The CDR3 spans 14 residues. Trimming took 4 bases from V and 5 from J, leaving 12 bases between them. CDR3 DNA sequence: TGCGCCAGCAGCCCCCGGGGCTACCAAAACATTCAGTACTTC. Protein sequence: CASSPRGYQNIQYF.

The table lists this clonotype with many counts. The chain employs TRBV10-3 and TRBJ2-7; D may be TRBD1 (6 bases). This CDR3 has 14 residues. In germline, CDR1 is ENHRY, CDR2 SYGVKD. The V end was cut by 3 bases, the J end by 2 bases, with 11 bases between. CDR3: CAISDQQGTYEQYF. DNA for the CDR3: TGTGCCATCAGTGACCAGCAGGGGACCTACGAGCAGTACTTC.

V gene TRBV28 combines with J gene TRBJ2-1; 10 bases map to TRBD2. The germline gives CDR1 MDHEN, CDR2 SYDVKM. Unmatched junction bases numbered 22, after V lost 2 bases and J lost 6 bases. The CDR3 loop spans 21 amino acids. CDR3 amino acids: CASSLIAPDIFLAGVPNEQFF. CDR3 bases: TGTGCCAGCAGTTTAATAGCCCCTGACATCTTTCTAGCGGGAGTACCCAATGAGCAGTTCTTC.

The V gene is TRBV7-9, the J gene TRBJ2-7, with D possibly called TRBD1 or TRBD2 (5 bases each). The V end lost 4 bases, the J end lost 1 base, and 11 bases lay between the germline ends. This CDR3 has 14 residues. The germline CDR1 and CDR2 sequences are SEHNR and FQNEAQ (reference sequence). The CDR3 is CASSSRDPSYEQYF. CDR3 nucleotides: TGTGCCAGCAGCTCCCGGGACCCTTCCTACGAGCAGTACTTC.

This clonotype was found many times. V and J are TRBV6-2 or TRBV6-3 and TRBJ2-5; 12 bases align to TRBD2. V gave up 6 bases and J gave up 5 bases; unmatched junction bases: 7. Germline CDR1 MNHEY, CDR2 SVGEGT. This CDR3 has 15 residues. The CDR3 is CASRPRLAGVETQYF. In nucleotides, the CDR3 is TGTGCCAGCAGACCGCGACTAGCGGGAGTCGAGACCCAGTACTTC.

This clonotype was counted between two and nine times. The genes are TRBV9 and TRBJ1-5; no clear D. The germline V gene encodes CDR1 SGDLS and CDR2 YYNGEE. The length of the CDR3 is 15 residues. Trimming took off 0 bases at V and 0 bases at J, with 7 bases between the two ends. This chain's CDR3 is CASSVDGYSNQPQHF. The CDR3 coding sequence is TGTGCCAGCAGCGTAGACGGGTATAGCAATCAGCCCCAGCATTTT.

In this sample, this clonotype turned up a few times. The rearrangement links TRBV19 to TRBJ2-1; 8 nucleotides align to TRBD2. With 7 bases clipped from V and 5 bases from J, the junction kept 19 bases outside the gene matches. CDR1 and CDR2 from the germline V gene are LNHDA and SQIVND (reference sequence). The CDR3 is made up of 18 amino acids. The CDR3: CASTNHPGLARIDNEQFF. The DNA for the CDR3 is TGTGCCAGTACCAACCACCCAGGACTAGCCCGTATTGACAATGAGCAGTTCTTC.

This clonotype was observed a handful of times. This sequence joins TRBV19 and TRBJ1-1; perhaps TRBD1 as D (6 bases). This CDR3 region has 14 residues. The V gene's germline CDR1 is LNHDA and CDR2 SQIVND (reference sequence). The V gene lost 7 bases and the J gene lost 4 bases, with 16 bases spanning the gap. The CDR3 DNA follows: TGTGCCAGTACCCTACAGGGAGTGTCCACTGAAGCTTTCTTT. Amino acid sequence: CASTLQGVSTEAFF.

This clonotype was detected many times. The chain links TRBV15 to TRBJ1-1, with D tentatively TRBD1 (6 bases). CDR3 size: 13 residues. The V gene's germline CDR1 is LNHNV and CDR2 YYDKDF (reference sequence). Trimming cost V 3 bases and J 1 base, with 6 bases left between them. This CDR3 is CATSRDRNTEAFF. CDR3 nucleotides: TGTGCCACCAGCAGGGACAGGAACACTGAAGCTTTCTTT.

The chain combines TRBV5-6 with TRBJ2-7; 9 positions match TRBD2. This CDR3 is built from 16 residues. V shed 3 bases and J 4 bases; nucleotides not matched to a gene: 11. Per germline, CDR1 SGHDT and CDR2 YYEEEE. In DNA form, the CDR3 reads TGTGCCAGCAGCTCCGGCAGTACTAGCGGGTTTTACGAGCAGTACTTC. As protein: CASSSGSTSGFYEQYF. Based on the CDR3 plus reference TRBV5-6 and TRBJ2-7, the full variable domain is DAGVTQSPTHLIKTRGQQVTLRCSPKSGHDTVSWYQQALGQGPQFIFQYYEEEERQRGNFPDRFSGHQFPNYSSELNVNALLLGDSALYLCASSSGSTSGFYEQYFGPGTRLTVT.

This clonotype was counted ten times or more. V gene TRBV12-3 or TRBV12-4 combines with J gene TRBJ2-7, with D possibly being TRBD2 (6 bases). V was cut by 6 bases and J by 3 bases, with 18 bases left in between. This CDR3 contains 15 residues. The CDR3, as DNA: TGTGCCAGCAGCCCCATGGCCCTAGCGAGCTACGAGCAGTACTTC. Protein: CASSPMALASYEQYF.

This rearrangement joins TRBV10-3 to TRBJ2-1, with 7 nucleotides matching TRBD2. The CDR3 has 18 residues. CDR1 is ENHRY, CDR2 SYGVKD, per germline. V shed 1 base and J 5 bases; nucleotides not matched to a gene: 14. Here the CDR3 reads CAISEWGSAGRKHNEQFF. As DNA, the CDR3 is TGTGCCATCAGTGAGTGGGGATCAGCGGGGAGGAAACACAATGAGCAGTTCTTC.

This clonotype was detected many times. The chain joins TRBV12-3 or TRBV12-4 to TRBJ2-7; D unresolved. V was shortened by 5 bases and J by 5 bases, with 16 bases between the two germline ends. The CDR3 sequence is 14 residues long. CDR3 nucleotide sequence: TGTGCCAGCAGTCAACTAAGGGCCTTGAACGAGCAGTACTTC. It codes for CASSQLRALNEQYF.

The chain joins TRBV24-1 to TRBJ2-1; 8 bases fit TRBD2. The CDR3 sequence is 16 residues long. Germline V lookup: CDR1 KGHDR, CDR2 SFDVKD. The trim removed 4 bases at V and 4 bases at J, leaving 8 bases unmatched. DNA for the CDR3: TGTGCCACCAGTGAAACTAGCGGCGGGAGTTACAATGAGCAGTTCTTC. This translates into CATSETSGGSYNEQFF.

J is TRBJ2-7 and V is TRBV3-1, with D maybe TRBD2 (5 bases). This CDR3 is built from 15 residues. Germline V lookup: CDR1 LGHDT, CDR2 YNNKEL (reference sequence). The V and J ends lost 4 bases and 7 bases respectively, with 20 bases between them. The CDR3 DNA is TGTGCCAGCAGCCTGGACTTCGGTCAGGATATGGAGCAGTACTTC. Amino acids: CASSLDFGQDMEQYF.

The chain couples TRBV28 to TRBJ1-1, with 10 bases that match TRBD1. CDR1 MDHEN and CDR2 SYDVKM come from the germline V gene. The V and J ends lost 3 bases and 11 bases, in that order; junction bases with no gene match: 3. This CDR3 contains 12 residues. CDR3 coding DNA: TGTGCCAGCAGTTTCGACAGGGGGCACGCTTTCTTT. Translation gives CASSFDRGHAFF.